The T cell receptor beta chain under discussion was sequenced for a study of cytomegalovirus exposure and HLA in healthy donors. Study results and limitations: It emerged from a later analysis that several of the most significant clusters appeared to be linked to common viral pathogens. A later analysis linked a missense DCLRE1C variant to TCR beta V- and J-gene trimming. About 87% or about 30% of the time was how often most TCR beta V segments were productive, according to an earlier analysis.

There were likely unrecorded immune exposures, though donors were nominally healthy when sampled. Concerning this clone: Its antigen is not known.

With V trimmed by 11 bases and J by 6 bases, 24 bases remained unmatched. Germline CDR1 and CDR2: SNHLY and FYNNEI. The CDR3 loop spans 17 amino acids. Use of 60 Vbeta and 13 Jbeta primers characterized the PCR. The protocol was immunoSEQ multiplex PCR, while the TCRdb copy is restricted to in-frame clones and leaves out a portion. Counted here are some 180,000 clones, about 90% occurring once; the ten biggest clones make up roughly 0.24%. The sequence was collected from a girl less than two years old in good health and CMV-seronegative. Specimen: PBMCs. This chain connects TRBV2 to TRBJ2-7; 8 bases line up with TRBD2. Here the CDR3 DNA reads TGTGCCCTCGATGCTCCGATCGCGGGAGGATTAGTGAGCGAGCAGTACTTC. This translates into CALDAPIAGGLVSEQYF.